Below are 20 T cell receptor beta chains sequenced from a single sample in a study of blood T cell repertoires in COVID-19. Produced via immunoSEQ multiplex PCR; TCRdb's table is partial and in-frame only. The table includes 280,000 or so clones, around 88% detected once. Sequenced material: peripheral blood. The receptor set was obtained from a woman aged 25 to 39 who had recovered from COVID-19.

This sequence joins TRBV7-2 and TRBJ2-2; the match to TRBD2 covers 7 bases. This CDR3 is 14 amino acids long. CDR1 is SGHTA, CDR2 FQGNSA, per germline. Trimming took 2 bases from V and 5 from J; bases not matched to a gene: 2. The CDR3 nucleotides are TGTGCCAGCAGCTTAATCGGGGGGACCGGGGAGCTGTTTTTT. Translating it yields CASSLIGGTGELFF.

This chain's CDR3 is CASSSGLAGGGEQFF. The DNA of the CDR3 is TGTGCCAGCAGCTCCGGACTAGCGGGAGGTGGTGAGCAGTTCTTC. J is TRBJ2-1 and V is TRBV9; 14 bases map to TRBD2. CDR3 length equals 15 residues. Germline lookup yields CDR1 SGDLS and CDR2 YYNGEE. V lost 4 bases and J lost 9; bases outside the gene matches: 6.

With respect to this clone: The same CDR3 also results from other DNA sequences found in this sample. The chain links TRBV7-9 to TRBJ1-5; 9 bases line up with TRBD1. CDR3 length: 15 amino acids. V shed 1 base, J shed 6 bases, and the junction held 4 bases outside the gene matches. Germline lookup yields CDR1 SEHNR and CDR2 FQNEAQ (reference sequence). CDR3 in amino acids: CASSLEGTGIQPQHF. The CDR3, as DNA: TGTGCCAGCAGCTTAGAGGGGACAGGGATTCAGCCCCAGCATTTT.

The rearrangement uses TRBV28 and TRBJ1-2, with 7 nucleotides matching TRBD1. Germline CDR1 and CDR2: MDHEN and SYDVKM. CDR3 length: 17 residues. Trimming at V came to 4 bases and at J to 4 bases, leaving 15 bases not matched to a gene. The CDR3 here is CASSSGVSMTGTYGYTF. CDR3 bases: TGTGCCAGCAGTTCGGGGGTCTCCATGACAGGGACCTATGGCTACACCTTC.

Here the CDR3 DNA reads TGTGCCAGCTCACCACTACAGGGGGCCTCCTACGAGCAGTACTTC. Translating it yields CASSPLQGASYEQYF. V is TRBV18 and J is TRBJ2-7; 9 bases align to TRBD1. Germline-derived CDR1 and CDR2 are KGHSH and LQKENI. This CDR3 has 15 residues. V shed 1 base, J shed 0 bases, and the junction held 1 base outside the gene matches.

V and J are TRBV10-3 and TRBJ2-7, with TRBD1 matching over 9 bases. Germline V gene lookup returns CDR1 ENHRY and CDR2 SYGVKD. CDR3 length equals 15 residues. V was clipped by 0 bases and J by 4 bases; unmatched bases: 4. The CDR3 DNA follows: TGTGCCATCAGTGAGTCGAATGACAGGGGGTACGAGCAGTACTTC. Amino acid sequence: CAISESNDRGYEQYF.

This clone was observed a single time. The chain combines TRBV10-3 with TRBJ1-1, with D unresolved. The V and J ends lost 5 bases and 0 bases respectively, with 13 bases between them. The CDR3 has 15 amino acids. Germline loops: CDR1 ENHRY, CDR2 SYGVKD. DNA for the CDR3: TGTGCCATCAGTACCTCTCCTACAGTGAACACTGAAGCTTTCTTT. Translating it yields CAISTSPTVNTEAFF.

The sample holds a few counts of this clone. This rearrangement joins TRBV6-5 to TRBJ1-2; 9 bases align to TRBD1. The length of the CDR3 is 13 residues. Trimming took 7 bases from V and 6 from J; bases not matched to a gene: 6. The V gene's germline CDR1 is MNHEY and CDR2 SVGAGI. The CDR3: CASIWDRANGYTF. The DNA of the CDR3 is TGTGCCAGCATCTGGGACAGGGCTAATGGCTACACCTTC.

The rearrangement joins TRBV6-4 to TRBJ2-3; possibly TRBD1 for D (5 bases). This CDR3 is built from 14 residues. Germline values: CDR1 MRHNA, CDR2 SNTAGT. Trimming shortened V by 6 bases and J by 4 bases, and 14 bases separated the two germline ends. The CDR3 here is CASSPLEGADTQYF. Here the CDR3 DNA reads TGTGCCAGCAGCCCTTTAGAAGGGGCAGATACGCAGTATTTT.

The CDR3 region has the DNA TGTGCCAGCAGGTTTCGGGCCGGGGAGCTGTTTTTT. Its protein is CASRFRAGELFF. The chain uses TRBV27 and TRBJ2-2; D is unresolved. Trimming pared 6 bases from V and 6 bases from J, leaving 8 bases between. This CDR3 contains 12 residues. The germline CDR1 and CDR2 sequences are MNHEY and SMNVEV (reference sequence).

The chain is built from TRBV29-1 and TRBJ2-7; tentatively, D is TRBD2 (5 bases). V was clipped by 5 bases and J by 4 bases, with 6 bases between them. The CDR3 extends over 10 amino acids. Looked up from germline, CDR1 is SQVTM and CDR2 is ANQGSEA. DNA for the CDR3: TGCAGCGTTCGGGAATACGAGCAGTACTTC. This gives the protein CSVREYEQYF.

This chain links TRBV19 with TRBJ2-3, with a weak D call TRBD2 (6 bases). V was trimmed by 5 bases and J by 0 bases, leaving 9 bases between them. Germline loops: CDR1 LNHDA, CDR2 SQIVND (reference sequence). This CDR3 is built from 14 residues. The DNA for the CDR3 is TGTGCCAGTAGTCCAGGGACTAGCACAGATACGCAGTATTTT. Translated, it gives CASSPGTSTDTQYF.

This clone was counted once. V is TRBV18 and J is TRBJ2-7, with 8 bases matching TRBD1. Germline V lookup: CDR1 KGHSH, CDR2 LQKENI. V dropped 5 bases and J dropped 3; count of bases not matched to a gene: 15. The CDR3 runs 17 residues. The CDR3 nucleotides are TGTGCCAGCTCATTCTTACAGTCAGGGGGCGAGTACTACGAGCAGTACTTC. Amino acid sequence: CASSFLQSGGEYYEQYF.

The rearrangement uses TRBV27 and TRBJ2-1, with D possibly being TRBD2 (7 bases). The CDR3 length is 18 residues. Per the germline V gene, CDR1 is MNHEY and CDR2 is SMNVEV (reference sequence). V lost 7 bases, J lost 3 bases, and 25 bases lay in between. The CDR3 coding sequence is TGTGCCAGCATCCGACACGGAGGGGGGGCGGGAGTCTACAATGAGCAGTTCTTC. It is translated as CASIRHGGGAGVYNEQFF.

Here the CDR3 reads CASRRDGTEAFF. The CDR3 bases are TGTGCCAGCAGAAGAGACGGGACTGAAGCTTTCTTT. The chain is built from TRBV28 and TRBJ1-1, with D unclear. This CDR3 comprises 12 residues. V was shortened by 6 bases and J by 5 bases, with 10 bases between the two germline ends. From germline, CDR1 is MDHEN and CDR2 SYDVKM.

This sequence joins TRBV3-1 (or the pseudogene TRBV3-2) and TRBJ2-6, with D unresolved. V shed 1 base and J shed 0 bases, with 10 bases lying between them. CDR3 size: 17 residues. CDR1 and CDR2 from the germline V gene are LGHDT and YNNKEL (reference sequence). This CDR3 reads CASSQVSRSSGANVLTF. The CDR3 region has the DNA TGTGCCAGCAGCCAAGTATCCAGATCCTCTGGGGCCAACGTCCTGACTTTC.

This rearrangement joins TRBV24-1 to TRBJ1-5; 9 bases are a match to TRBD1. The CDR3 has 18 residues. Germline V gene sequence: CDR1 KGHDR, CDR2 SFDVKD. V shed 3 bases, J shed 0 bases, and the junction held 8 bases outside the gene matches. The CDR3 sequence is CATSDEGQGPPSNQPQHF. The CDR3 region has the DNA TGTGCCACCAGTGATGAGGGACAGGGCCCCCCTAGCAATCAGCCCCAGCATTTT.

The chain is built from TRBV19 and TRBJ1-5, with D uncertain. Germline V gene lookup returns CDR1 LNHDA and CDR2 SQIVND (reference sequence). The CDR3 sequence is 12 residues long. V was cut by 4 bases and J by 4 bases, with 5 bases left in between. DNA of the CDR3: TGTGCCAGTAGTACTAAGAATCAGCCCCAGCATTTT. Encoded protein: CASSTKNQPQHF.

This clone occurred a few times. Here the CDR3 reads CASSADGADGETQYF. In DNA, the CDR3 is TGTGCCAGCAGCGCCGATGGGGCCGACGGGGAGACCCAGTACTTC. The rearrangement joins TRBV7-9 to TRBJ2-5; D is perhaps TRBD1 (5 bases). This CDR3 spans 15 amino acids. V dropped 5 bases and J dropped 5 bases, with 18 bases sitting between them. Per germline, CDR1 SEHNR and CDR2 FQNEAQ (reference sequence).

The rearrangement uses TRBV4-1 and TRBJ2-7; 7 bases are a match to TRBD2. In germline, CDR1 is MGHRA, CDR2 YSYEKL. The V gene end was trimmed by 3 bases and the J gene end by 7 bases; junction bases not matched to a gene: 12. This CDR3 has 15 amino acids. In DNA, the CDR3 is TGCGCCAGCAGCCAGCTACCTAGGGGAGCGGGAGAGCAGTACTTC. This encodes CASSQLPRGAGEQYF.